This entry features one T cell receptor beta chain sequence. Trimming removed 6 bases from V and 5 bases from J; junction bases left unmatched: 6. Looked up from germline, CDR1 is SQVTM and CDR2 is ANQGSEA. CDR3 length: 13 residues. The data are from a study of blood T cell repertoires in COVID-19. Per the original data handling: Estimation of nucleated cell counts relied on the amplification of reference gene primers. The repertoire was sequenced with immunoSEQ multiplex PCR; TCRdb's copy has only in-frame clones and lacks some. Clone size and V and J calls were adopted from that table, with D and trimming inferred from the DNA. This table holds 150,000 to 200,000 clones, over 60% found once.

The receptor comes from a woman in her seventies with acute or convalescent COVID-19. The chain employs TRBV29-1 and TRBJ1-5; 8 bases align to TRBD1. The material sequenced was peripheral blood. CDR3 amino acids: CSVSDRGDQPQHF. In DNA form, the CDR3 reads TGCAGCGTCTCCGACAGGGGCGATCAGCCCCAGCATTTT.